This TCR beta chain was captured in a study of shared clonotypes between healthy human individuals. The data were produced by immunoSEQ multiplex PCR, yet TCRdb's version contains in-frame clones alone and is incomplete. Of around 1.5 million clones listed, under 99% were seen once; the top ten hold about 0.4%. Germline V gene data show CDR1 as MDHEN and CDR2 as SYDVKM. The CDR3 spans 16 residues. V lost 3 bases to trimming and J lost 3 bases, with 15 bases between them. Sequenced: naive CD4+ T cells sorted from blood. Subset of the sample: CD45RA+ positively selected. The chain is built from TRBV28 and TRBJ1-5; D is possibly TRBD1 (5 bases). This clonotype was obtained from a man aged 25 to 40 in good health. CDR3 sequence: CASSFYLGTTNQPQHF. CDR3 bases: TGTGCCAGCAGTTTTTATCTAGGGACCACCAATCAGCCCCAGCATTTT.